This T cell receptor beta chain was sequenced during a study of T-cell reconstitution after alpha-beta-depleted transplantation in children. Molecular barcoding with unique molecular identifiers was used for the TCRbeta library. TCRdb re-called the PCR reads through MiXCR, storing one row per CDR3 protein. The sample records some 200,000 distinct CDR3 sequences, approximately 8% being singletons. General study points: Approximately two months post-transplant, alpha-beta T cells reportedly originated from several hundred expanded graft clones. When one year had passed after transplant, most T-cell counts and diversity came from newly produced T cells.

The sample holds one count of this clonotype. Its antigen remains unidentified. The TCR comes from a male patient between 2 and 15 years old who had a stem cell transplant for acute myeloid leukemia, so the T cells may come from the graft donor. Sequencing used PBMCs, mostly from graft donor cells, obtained 360 days after TCRalphabeta/CD19-depleted stem cell transplant.

The DNA of the CDR3 is TGTGCCAGCAGCCAAGACCCGGGGGTGGGCACAGATACGCAGTATTTT. Its protein product is CASSQDPGVGTDTQYF. The V call is TRBV3-1, the J call TRBJ2-3; possibly TRBD2 for D (6 bases). Trimming took 0 bases from V and 1 from J, leaving 11 bases between them. Germline values: CDR1 LGHDT, CDR2 YNNKEL (reference sequence). The CDR3 consists of 16 residues.